The 7 T cell receptor beta chains reported below all come from one sample, sequenced in a study of blood T cell repertoires in COVID-19. The protocol was immunoSEQ multiplex PCR, while the TCRdb copy is restricted to in-frame clones and leaves out a portion. The sample records around 150,000 clones, approximately 88% being singletons. What was sequenced was peripheral blood. These receptors originate from a human donor in a cohort sampled during active COVID-19.

The CDR3 loop is CATSDPGTGRDTIYF. The CDR3 nucleotides are TGTGCCACCAGTGACCCAGGGACAGGGAGAGACACCATATATTTT. The J gene is TRBJ1-3, the V gene TRBV24-1; 9 bases agree with TRBD1. This CDR3 has 15 residues. Germline V gene sequence: CDR1 KGHDR, CDR2 SFDVKD. With V trimmed by 4 bases and J by 8 bases, 8 bases remained unmatched.

The chain carries TRBV11-3 and TRBJ2-7; D is possibly TRBD2 (5 bases). This CDR3 region has 15 residues. V lost 2 bases and J 1 base, leaving 12 bases between the germline ends. Germline CDR1 reads SGHNT; CDR2 reads YENEEA. CDR3 coding DNA: TGTGCCAGCAGCTTAAGGGCGGGCGGATCCTACGAGCAGTACTTC. It translates to CASSLRAGGSYEQYF.

The chain couples TRBV6-5 to TRBJ1-3, with unresolved D. CDR1 MNHEY and CDR2 SVGAGI come from the germline V gene. The V end was cut by 2 bases, the J end by 4 bases, with 9 bases between. There are 14 residues in the CDR3. DNA for the CDR3: TGTGCCAGCAGTTACACCCCCCAGGGAAACACCATATATTTT. Translating gives CASSYTPQGNTIYF.

V gene TRBV7-9 combines with J gene TRBJ1-2, with 8 bases fitting TRBD1. The V and J ends lost 4 bases and 2 bases, in that order; junction bases with no gene match: 9. Germline V gene lookup returns CDR1 SEHNR and CDR2 FQNEAQ (reference sequence). The CDR3 covers 16 residues. The CDR3 here is CASSSGQGGINYGYTF. The CDR3 DNA sequence: TGTGCCAGCAGCTCCGGACAGGGTGGGATCAACTATGGCTACACCTTC.

The V call is TRBV19, the J call TRBJ2-7, with 7 bases fitting TRBD2. The germline gives CDR1 LNHDA, CDR2 SQIVND (reference sequence). This CDR3 spans 15 amino acids. V dropped 2 bases and J dropped 0; count of bases not matched to a gene: 4. Here the CDR3 DNA reads TGTGCCAGTAGTATAACGGGAGGTCGCTCCTACGAGCAGTACTTC. It codes for CASSITGGRSYEQYF.

V is TRBV30 and J is TRBJ2-1; TRBD2 matches at 15 bases. CDR3 length: 16 residues. Germline CDR1 reads GTSNPN; CDR2 reads SVGIG (reference sequence). With 6 bases clipped from V and 8 bases from J, the junction kept 11 bases outside the gene matches. The CDR3 loop is CACSWTSGGAADEQFF. The CDR3 nucleotides are TGTGCCTGCTCTTGGACTAGCGGGGGGGCCGCAGATGAGCAGTTCTTC. The full variable domain, in which reference TRBV30 and TRBJ2-1 provide the parts outside the CDR3, is SQTIHQWPATLVQPVGSPLSLECTVEGTSNPNLYWYRQAAGRGLQLLFYSVGIGQISSEVPQNLSASRPQDRQFILSSKKLLLSDSGFYLCACSWTSGGAADEQFFGPGTRLTVL.

This chain links TRBV5-6 with TRBJ1-4, with D maybe TRBD1 (6 bases). V shed 4 bases and J shed 3 bases, with 13 bases lying between them. This CDR3 comprises 15 residues. Germline CDR1 reads SGHDT; CDR2 reads YYEEEE. As DNA, the CDR3 is TGTGCCAGCAGCCCCGTAGGACAGCCTAATGAAAAACTGTTTTTT. Protein sequence: CASSPVGQPNEKLFF.